These T cell receptor beta chains were read from a single sample in a study of early T cells in non-severe SARS-CoV-2 infection. TCRdb fed the 5' RACE reads into MiXCR, producing one record per CDR3 protein. The table lists approximately 97,000 distinct CDR3 sequences, roughly 14% of them singletons. Sequencing was done on a sample of whole blood. Source of these receptors: an adult who was a healthcare worker with PCR-confirmed SARS-CoV-2 infection or an uninfected control (not recorded which). Each CDR3 is given with its conserved first and last residue. Each record gives: D gene, V gene, clone size, J gene, CDR3 protein, CDR3 DNA. The D gene is left open where the match is weak. Clone size, where shown, is once, few, many, or a class for clones that have expanded.

d_call: .
v_call: TRBV28
clone_size: .
j_call: TRBJ2-6
cdr3_aa: CASSNPGAGANVLTF
cdr3_nt: TGTGCCAGCAGCAACCCAGGAGCCGGGGCCAACGTCCTGACTTTC

d_call: .
v_call: TRBV29-1
clone_size: .
j_call: TRBJ2-4
cdr3_aa: CSVGQVDIQYF
cdr3_nt: TGCAGCGTTGGTCAGGTCGACATTCAGTACTTC

d_call: .
v_call: TRBV5-6
clone_size: many
j_call: TRBJ1-1
cdr3_aa: CASSLGGAAEAFF
cdr3_nt: TGTGCCAGCAGCTTGGGGGGAGCGGCTGAAGCTTTCTTT

d_call: .
v_call: TRBV28
clone_size: few
j_call: TRBJ1-5
cdr3_aa: CASSPPGQHTQPQHF
cdr3_nt: TGTGCCAGCAGTCCACCGGGACAACATACTCAGCCCCAGCATTTT

d_call: TRBD2
v_call: TRBV7-2
clone_size: .
j_call: TRBJ2-3
cdr3_aa: CASSSRFSGRADTQYF
cdr3_nt: TGTGCCAGCAGCTCTCGATTTAGCGGGAGGGCGGATACGCAGTATTTT

d_call: .
v_call: TRBV30
clone_size: few
j_call: TRBJ2-6
cdr3_aa: CARGLDSGANVLTF
cdr3_nt: TGTGCCCGGGGACTCGACTCTGGGGCCAACGTCCTGACTTTC

d_call: TRBD1
v_call: TRBV20-1
clone_size: .
j_call: TRBJ1-5
cdr3_aa: CSAKGAGQPQHF
cdr3_nt: TGCAGTGCTAAGGGGGCAGGGCAGCCCCAGCATTTT

d_call: .
v_call: TRBV27
clone_size: few
j_call: TRBJ2-5
cdr3_aa: CASSFEKSETQYF
cdr3_nt: TGTGCCAGCAGTTTCGAGAAATCAGAGACCCAGTACTTC

d_call: TRBD2
v_call: TRBV10-2
clone_size: many
j_call: TRBJ2-3
cdr3_aa: CASSRLAFLTDTQYF
cdr3_nt: TGCGCCAGCAGTCGACTAGCTTTTCTCACAGATACGCAGTATTTT

d_call: TRBD2
v_call: TRBV19
clone_size: once
j_call: TRBJ2-1
cdr3_aa: CASSIVPGGSYNEQFF
cdr3_nt: TGTGCCAGTAGTATAGTACCGGGAGGGTCCTACAATGAGCAGTTCTTC

d_call: TRBD2
v_call: TRBV7-9
clone_size: many
j_call: TRBJ2-1
cdr3_aa: CASSSGGTSGAYDEQFF
cdr3_nt: TGTGCCAGCAGCTCGGGGGGTACTAGCGGGGCCTACGATGAGCAGTTCTTC

d_call: TRBD1
v_call: TRBV5-4
clone_size: .
j_call: TRBJ1-2
cdr3_aa: CASSFRTGYSGYGYTF
cdr3_nt: TGTGCCAGCAGTTTCCGGACAGGGTATTCGGGCTATGGCTACACCTTC

d_call: TRBD2
v_call: TRBV20-1
clone_size: .
j_call: TRBJ2-1
cdr3_aa: CSGAGLADEQFF
cdr3_nt: TGCAGTGGAGCGGGACTAGCGGATGAGCAGTTCTTC

d_call: TRBD2
v_call: TRBV7-9
clone_size: many
j_call: TRBJ2-2
cdr3_aa: CASSLTSGNTGELFF
cdr3_nt: TGTGCCAGCAGCTTGACTAGCGGAAACACCGGGGAGCTGTTTTTT

d_call: TRBD1
v_call: TRBV6-5
clone_size: many
j_call: TRBJ1-5
cdr3_aa: CASTHPRDRAFRQPQHF
cdr3_nt: TGTGCCAGCACCCATCCTAGGGACAGGGCGTTCCGTCAGCCCCAGCATTTT

d_call: .
v_call: TRBV20-1
clone_size: few
j_call: TRBJ2-3
cdr3_aa: CSNSANQPPSTDTQYF
cdr3_nt: TGCAGCAATAGTGCCAATCAACCCCCTAGCACAGATACGCAGTATTTT

d_call: TRBD2
v_call: TRBV5-6
clone_size: few
j_call: TRBJ2-2
cdr3_aa: CASSWTSRSGELFF
cdr3_nt: TGTGCCAGCAGCTGGACTAGCAGGTCCGGGGAGCTGTTTTTT

d_call: .
v_call: TRBV27
clone_size: .
j_call: TRBJ2-3
cdr3_aa: CASCPLDSLTDTQYF
cdr3_nt: TGTGCCAGCTGCCCCCTCGACAGCCTCACAGATACGCAGTATTTT

d_call: .
v_call: TRBV11-2
clone_size: few
j_call: TRBJ2-2
cdr3_aa: CASSLVTGRTGELFF
cdr3_nt: TGTGCCAGCAGCTTAGTAACAGGGCGAACCGGGGAGCTGTTTTTT

d_call: .
v_call: TRBV4-2
clone_size: few
j_call: TRBJ2-7
cdr3_aa: CASSQEGTNYEQYF
cdr3_nt: TGTGCCAGCAGCCAAGAGGGGACAAACTACGAGCAGTACTTC

d_call: .
v_call: TRBV14
clone_size: few
j_call: TRBJ2-1
cdr3_aa: CASSLVIDNEQFF
cdr3_nt: TGTGCCAGCAGCCTGGTGATAGACAATGAGCAGTTCTTC

d_call: .
v_call: TRBV6-5
clone_size: many
j_call: TRBJ2-1
cdr3_aa: CASSRGPNEQFF
cdr3_nt: TGTGCCAGCAGTCGCGGACCCAATGAGCAGTTCTTC

d_call: .
v_call: TRBV6-6
clone_size: few
j_call: TRBJ2-5
cdr3_aa: CASSYPVQETQYF
cdr3_nt: TGTGCCAGCAGTTACCCAGTCCAAGAGACCCAGTACTTC

d_call: .
v_call: TRBV4-1
clone_size: .
j_call: TRBJ1-5
cdr3_aa: CASSQDGRNQPQHF
cdr3_nt: TGCGCCAGCAGCCAAGATGGCAGGAATCAGCCCCAGCATTTT

d_call: TRBD2
v_call: TRBV27
clone_size: many
j_call: TRBJ2-1
cdr3_aa: CASSPRTSGKSSYNEQFF
cdr3_nt: TGTGCCAGCAGTCCTCGGACTAGCGGGAAGAGCTCCTACAATGAGCAGTTCTTC

d_call: .
v_call: TRBV20-1
clone_size: few
j_call: TRBJ1-5
cdr3_aa: CSGVPSNQPQHF
cdr3_nt: TGCAGTGGGGTTCCGAGCAATCAGCCCCAGCATTTT

d_call: TRBD1
v_call: TRBV7-9
clone_size: .
j_call: TRBJ2-7
cdr3_aa: CASSLGQGRSEQYF
cdr3_nt: TGTGCCAGCAGCTTGGGACAGGGTAGGAGCGAGCAGTACTTC

d_call: .
v_call: TRBV10-2
clone_size: many
j_call: TRBJ2-1
cdr3_aa: CASGSSYNEQFF
cdr3_nt: TGCGCCAGCGGTTCTTCCTACAATGAGCAGTTCTTC

d_call: .
v_call: TRBV12-5
clone_size: few
j_call: TRBJ1-2
cdr3_aa: CASALGESRNGYTF
cdr3_nt: TGTGCTAGTGCCTTGGGGGAAAGCCGGAATGGCTACACCTTC

d_call: .
v_call: TRBV11-2
clone_size: few
j_call: TRBJ2-7
cdr3_aa: CASSLGDLYEQYF
cdr3_nt: TGTGCCAGCAGCTTGGGGGACCTATACGAGCAGTACTTC

d_call: .
v_call: TRBV14
clone_size: many
j_call: TRBJ2-1
cdr3_aa: CASSQFSIIGGEQFF
cdr3_nt: TGTGCCAGCAGCCAATTTTCGATTATTGGAGGTGAGCAGTTCTTC

d_call: .
v_call: TRBV7-2
clone_size: many
j_call: TRBJ2-2
cdr3_aa: CASSLAQLNTGELFF
cdr3_nt: TGTGCCAGCAGCTTAGCACAGCTTAACACCGGGGAGCTGTTTTTT

d_call: .
v_call: TRBV20-1
clone_size: many
j_call: TRBJ1-1
cdr3_aa: CSVREADTEAFF
cdr3_nt: TGCAGTGTTCGGGAGGCGGACACTGAAGCTTTCTTT

d_call: TRBD2
v_call: TRBV11-2
clone_size: .
j_call: TRBJ2-3
cdr3_aa: CASSSLAGGPPSTDTQYF
cdr3_nt: TGTGCCAGCAGCTCTCTAGCGGGAGGGCCCCCAAGCACAGATACGCAGTATTTT

d_call: .
v_call: TRBV12-3/TRBV12-4
clone_size: many
j_call: TRBJ1-1
cdr3_aa: CASSLRGVNTEAFF
cdr3_nt: TGTGCCAGCAGTTTACGGGGCGTGAACACTGAAGCTTTCTTT

d_call: .
v_call: TRBV12-3/TRBV12-4
clone_size: few
j_call: TRBJ2-5
cdr3_aa: CASSSRVWEATQYF
cdr3_nt: TGTGCCAGCAGTTCCCGGGTATGGGAAGCGACCCAGTACTTC

d_call: .
v_call: TRBV11-2
clone_size: .
j_call: TRBJ2-7
cdr3_aa: CASSLGPRAREQYF
cdr3_nt: TGTGCCAGCAGCCTAGGCCCGCGGGCTCGAGAGCAGTACTTC

d_call: TRBD2
v_call: TRBV28
clone_size: few
j_call: TRBJ2-1
cdr3_aa: CASSFPTSGSGEQFF
cdr3_nt: TGTGCCAGCAGTTTTCCGACTAGCGGGAGTGGTGAGCAGTTCTTC

d_call: .
v_call: TRBV20-1
clone_size: many
j_call: TRBJ2-5
cdr3_aa: CSVPGAGNTQYF
cdr3_nt: TGCAGTGTGCCCGGAGCGGGTAATACCCAGTACTTC

d_call: .
v_call: TRBV10-2
clone_size: .
j_call: TRBJ2-1
cdr3_aa: CASSESGAIAYNEQFF
cdr3_nt: TGCGCCAGCAGTGAGTCCGGGGCTATCGCCTACAATGAGCAGTTCTTC

d_call: .
v_call: TRBV6-6
clone_size: many
j_call: TRBJ2-2
cdr3_aa: CASFGPSTGELFF
cdr3_nt: TGTGCCAGCTTTGGACCGAGCACCGGGGAGCTGTTTTTT

d_call: .
v_call: TRBV7-6
clone_size: .
j_call: TRBJ1-1
cdr3_aa: CASSLKSGTEAFF
cdr3_nt: TGTGCCAGCAGCTTAAAGAGTGGGACTGAAGCTTTCTTT